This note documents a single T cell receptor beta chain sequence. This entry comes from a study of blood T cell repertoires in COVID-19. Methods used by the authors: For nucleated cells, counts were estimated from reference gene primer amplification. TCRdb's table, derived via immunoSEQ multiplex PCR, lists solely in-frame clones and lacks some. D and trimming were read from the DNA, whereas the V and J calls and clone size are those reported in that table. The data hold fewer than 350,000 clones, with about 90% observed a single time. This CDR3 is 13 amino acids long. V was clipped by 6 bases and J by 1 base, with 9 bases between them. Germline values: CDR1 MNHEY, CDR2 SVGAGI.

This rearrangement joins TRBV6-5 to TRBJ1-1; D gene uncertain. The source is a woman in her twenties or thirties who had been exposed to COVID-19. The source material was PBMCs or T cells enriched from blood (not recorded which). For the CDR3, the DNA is TGTGCCAGCAGCCTTGTAGAGAACACTGAAGCTTTCTTT. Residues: CASSLVENTEAFF.